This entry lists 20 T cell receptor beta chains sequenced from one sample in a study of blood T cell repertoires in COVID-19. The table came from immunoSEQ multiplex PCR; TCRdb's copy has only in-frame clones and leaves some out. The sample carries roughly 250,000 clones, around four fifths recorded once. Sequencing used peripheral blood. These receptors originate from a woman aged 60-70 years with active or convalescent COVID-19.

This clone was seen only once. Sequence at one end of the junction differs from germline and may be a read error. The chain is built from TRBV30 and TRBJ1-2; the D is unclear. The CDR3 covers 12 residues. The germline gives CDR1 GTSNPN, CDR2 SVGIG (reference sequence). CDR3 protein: CAWSVPGPASSF. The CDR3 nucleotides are TGTGCCTGGAGTGTCCCTGGGCCCGCCTCCTCCTTC.

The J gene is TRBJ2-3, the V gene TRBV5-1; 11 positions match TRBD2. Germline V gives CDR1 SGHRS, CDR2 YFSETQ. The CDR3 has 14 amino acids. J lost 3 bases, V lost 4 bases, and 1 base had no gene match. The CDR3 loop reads CASSASGGTDTQYF. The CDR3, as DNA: TGCGCCAGCAGCGCTAGCGGGGGGACAGATACGCAGTATTTT.

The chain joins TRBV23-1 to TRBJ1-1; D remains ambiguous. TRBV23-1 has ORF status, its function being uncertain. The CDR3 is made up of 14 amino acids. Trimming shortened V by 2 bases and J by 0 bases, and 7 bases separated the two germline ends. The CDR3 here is CASSQLQLNTEAFF. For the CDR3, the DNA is TGCGCCAGCAGTCAACTACAGCTGAACACTGAAGCTTTCTTT.

DNA for the CDR3: TGTGCCAGCAGCCGTAGCGGGGGGGACCACGAGCAGTACTTC. Translating gives CASSRSGGDHEQYF. V gene TRBV7-9 combines with J gene TRBJ2-7; 11 nucleotides match TRBD2. The CDR3 contains 14 residues. V lost 5 bases and J lost 5; bases outside the gene matches: 5. Germline assignment: CDR1 SEHNR and CDR2 FQNEAQ (reference sequence).

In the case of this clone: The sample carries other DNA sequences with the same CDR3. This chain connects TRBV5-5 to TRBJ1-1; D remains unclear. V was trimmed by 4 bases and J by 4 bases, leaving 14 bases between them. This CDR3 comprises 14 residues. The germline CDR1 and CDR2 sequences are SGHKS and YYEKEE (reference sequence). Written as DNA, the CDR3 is TGTGCCAGCAGCCGTGACCTAGCAGGCACTGAAGCTTTCTTT. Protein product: CASSRDLAGTEAFF.

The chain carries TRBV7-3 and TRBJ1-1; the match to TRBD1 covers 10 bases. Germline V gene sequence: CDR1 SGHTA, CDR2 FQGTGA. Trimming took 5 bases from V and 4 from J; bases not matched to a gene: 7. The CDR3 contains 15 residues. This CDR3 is CASSPRQGAVTEAFF. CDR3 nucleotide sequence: TGTGCCAGCAGCCCGCGACAGGGGGCGGTCACTGAAGCTTTCTTT. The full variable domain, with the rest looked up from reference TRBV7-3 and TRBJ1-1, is GAGVSQTPSNKVTEKGKYVELRCDPISGHTALYWYRQSLGQGPEFLIYFQGTGAADDSGLPNDRFFAVRPEGSVSTLKIQRTERGDSAVYLCASSPRQGAVTEAFFGQGTRLTVV.

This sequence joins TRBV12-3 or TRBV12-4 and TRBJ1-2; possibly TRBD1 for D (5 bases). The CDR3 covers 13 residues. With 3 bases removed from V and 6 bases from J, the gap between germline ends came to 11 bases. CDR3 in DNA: TGTGCCAGCAGTTTTCGGGGGGATCATGGCTACACCTTC. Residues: CASSFRGDHGYTF.

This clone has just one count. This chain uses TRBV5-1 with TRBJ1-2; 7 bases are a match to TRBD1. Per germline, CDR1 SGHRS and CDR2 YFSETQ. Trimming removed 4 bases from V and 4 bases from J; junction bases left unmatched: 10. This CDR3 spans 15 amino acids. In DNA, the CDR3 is TGCGCCAGCAGCCTCGGTCAGGGGGTAGGCTATGGCTACACCTTC. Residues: CASSLGQGVGYGYTF.

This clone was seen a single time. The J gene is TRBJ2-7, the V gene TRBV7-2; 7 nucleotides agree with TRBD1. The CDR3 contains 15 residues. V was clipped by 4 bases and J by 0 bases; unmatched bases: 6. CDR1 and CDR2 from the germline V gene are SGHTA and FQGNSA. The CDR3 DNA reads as TGTGCCAGCAGCTCCCCGGACAGGTACTCCTACGAGCAGTACTTC. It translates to CASSSPDRYSYEQYF.

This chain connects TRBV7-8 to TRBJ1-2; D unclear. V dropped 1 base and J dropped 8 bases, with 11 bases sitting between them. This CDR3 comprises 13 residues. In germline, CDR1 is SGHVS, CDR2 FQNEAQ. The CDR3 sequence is CASSLVLSGGYTF. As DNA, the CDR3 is TGTGCCAGCAGCTTAGTATTGTCGGGGGGCTACACCTTC.

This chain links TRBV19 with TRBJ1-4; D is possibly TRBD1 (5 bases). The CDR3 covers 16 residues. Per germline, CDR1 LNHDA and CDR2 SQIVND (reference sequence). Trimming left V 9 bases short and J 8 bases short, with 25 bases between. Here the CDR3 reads CASRFGGRGIREKLFF. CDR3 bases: TGTGCCAGCCGTTTTGGTGGGCGGGGCATAAGGGAAAAACTGTTTTTT.

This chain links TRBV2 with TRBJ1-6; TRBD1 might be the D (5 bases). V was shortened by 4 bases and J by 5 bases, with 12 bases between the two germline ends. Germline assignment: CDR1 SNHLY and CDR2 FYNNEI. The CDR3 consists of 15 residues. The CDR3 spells CASSGTRGNNSPLHF. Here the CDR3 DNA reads TGTGCCAGCAGTGGGACACGGGGGAATAATTCACCCCTCCACTTT. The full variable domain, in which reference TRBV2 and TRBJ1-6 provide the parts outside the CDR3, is EPEVTQTPSHQVTQMGQEVILRCVPISNHLYFYWYRQILGQKVEFLVSFYNNEISEKSEIFDDQFSVERPDGSNFTLKIRSTKLEDSAMYFCASSGTRGNNSPLHFGNGTRLTVT.

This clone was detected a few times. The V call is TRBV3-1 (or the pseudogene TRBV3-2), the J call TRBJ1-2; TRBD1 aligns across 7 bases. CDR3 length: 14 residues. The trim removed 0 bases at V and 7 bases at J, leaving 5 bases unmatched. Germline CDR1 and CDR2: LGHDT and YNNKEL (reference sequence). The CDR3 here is CASSQEGTVGGYTF. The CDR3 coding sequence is TGTGCCAGCAGCCAAGAGGGGACAGTAGGTGGCTACACCTTC.

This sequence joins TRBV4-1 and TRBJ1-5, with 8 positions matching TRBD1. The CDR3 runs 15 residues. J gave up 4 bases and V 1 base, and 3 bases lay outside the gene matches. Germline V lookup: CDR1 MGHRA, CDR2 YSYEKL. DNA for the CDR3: TGCGCCAGCAGCCAAGCAGGGGGCAGTAATCAGCCCCAGCATTTT. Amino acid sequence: CASSQAGGSNQPQHF.

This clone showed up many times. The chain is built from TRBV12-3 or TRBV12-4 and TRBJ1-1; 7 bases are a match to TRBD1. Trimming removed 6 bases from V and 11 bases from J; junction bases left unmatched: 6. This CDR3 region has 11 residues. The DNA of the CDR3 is TGTGCCAGCAGCCGGGACAGCCGCGCTTTCTTT. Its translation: CASSRDSRAFF.

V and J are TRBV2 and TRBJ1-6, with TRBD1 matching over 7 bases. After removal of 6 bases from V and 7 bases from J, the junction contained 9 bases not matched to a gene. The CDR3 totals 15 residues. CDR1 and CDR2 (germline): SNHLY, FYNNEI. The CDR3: CASSVTGKPNSPLHF. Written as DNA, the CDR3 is TGTGCCAGCAGCGTGACAGGGAAGCCCAATTCACCCCTCCACTTT.

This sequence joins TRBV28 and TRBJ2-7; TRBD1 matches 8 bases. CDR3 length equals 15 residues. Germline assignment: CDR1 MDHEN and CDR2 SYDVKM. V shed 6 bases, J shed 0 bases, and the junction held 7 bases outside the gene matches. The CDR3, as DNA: TGTGCCAGCAGGACTCTCGGGACAGGCTCCTACGAGCAGTACTTC. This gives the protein CASRTLGTGSYEQYF.

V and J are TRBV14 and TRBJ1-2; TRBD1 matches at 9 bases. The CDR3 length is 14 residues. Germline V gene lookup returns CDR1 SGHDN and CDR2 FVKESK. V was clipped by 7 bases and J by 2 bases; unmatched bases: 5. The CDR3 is CASKRQGVNYGYTF. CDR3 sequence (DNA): TGTGCCAGCAAACGACAGGGGGTGAACTATGGCTACACCTTC.

The CDR3 loop reads CASSFRDRGLNSPLHF. The CDR3 nucleotides are TGTGCCAGCAGCTTCCGGGACAGGGGGCTTAATTCACCCCTCCACTTT. This sequence joins TRBV5-4 and TRBJ1-6; 12 bases agree with TRBD1. Germline trimming cut 2 bases from V and 6 bases from J; bases unmatched to any gene: 3. The germline CDR1 and CDR2 sequences are SGHNT and YYREEE (reference sequence). This CDR3 contains 16 residues.

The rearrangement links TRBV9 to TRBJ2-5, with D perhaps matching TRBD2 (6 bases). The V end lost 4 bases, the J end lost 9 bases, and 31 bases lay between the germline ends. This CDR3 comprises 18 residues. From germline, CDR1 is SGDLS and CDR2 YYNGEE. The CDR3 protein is CASSPLATEPRGWAAQYF. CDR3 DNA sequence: TGTGCCAGCAGCCCCCTAGCGACCGAACCCAGAGGGTGGGCGGCCCAGTACTTC.